Listed below are T cell receptor beta chains from one sample, sequenced in a study of blood T cell repertoires in COVID-19. The assay was immunoSEQ multiplex PCR, and TCRdb's table has in-frame clones only and misses some. The sample lists about 170,000 clones; 74% were seen once. Material: peripheral blood. These receptors were collected from a woman of 80 years or more with acute or convalescent COVID-19. Both conserved end residues are trimmed from each CDR3. A D gene is named only where the DNA matches it firmly.

TRBV24-1,TRBD2,13,ATSAKGLAGDEQY
TRBV6-4,NA,13,ASSALGGSSSPLH
TRBV4-1,NA,11,ASSQDRNTEAF
TRBV3-1/TRBV3-2,NA,14,ASSQGSGLFKETQY
TRBV19,NA,14,ASSPRQSYSGNTIY
TRBV28,NA,12,ASGQGNLNQPQH
TRBV7-3,NA,11,ASSPQGFDEQF
TRBV7-2,TRBD2,14,ASSHTSGRAQETQY
TRBV7-8,TRBD1,14,ASSPRSTGLNEKLF
TRBV5-4,NA,13,ASSLDWGLYNEQF
TRBV7-2,TRBD1,12,ASSSWGTEGKLF
TRBV5-1,TRBD2,16,ASSRKSAGGTFYNEQF